This T cell receptor (beta chain) was recovered during a study of T-cell reconstitution after alpha-beta-depleted transplantation in children. General study points: Recipient T cells and thymic progenitors that survived were the source of the high TCRbeta diversity seen at day 60 in some patients. Several hundred rapidly expanded clones from non-depleted graft cells reportedly supplied alpha-beta T cells about two months post-transplant. Most T-cell counts and diversity one year after the transplant came from T cells that were newly produced.

As for this clonotype: Its antigen is currently unknown.

The CDR3 sequence is 14 residues long. Per the germline V gene, CDR1 is MDHEN and CDR2 is SYDVKM. Losses at the gene ends were 3 bases for V and 2 bases for J; bases not matched to a gene: 4. Preparation of the TCRbeta library involved a method that used unique molecular identifiers. TCRdb independently ran MiXCR on the PCR reads; one entry per CDR3 protein. The data show 130,000 to 150,000 distinct CDR3 sequences, with roughly 9% seen just once and 15% to 20% held by the top ten. The J gene is TRBJ2-7, the V gene TRBV28; 7 bases line up with TRBD1. Sample: PBMCs, mostly from graft donor cells, taken 180 days after TCRalphabeta/CD19-depleted stem cell transplant. The clonotype was recovered from a female patient between 2 and 10 years old who had a stem cell transplant for congenital amegakaryocytic thrombocytopenia, so the T cells may come from the graft donor. The chain's CDR3 is CASSFMDRTYEQYF. The DNA for the CDR3 is TGTGCCAGCAGTTTCATGGACAGGACCTACGAGCAGTACTTC. The full variable domain, its missing parts supplied by reference TRBV28 and TRBJ2-7, is DVKVTQSSRYLVKRTGEKVFLECVQDMDHENMFWYRQDPGLGLRLIYFSYDVKMKEKGDIPEGYSVSREKKERFSLILESASTNQTSMYLCASSFMDRTYEQYFGPGTRLTVT.